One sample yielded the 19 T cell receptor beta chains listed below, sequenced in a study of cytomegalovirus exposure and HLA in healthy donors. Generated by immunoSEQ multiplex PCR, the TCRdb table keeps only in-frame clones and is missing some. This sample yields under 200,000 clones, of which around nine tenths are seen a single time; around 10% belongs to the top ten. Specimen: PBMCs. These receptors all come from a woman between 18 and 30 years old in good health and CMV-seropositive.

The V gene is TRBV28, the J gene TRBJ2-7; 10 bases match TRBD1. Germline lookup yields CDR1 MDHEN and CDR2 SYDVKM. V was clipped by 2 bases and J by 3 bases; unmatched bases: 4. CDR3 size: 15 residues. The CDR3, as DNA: TGTGCCAGCAGTTTACAGGGACAGGGGAACTACGAGCAGTACTTC. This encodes CASSLQGQGNYEQYF.

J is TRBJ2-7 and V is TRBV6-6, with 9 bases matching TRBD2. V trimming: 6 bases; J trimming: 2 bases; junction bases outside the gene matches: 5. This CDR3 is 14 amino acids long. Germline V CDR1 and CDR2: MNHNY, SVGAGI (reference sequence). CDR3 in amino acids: CASSRTSATYEQYF. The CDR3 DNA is TGTGCCAGCAGCCGGACTAGCGCTACCTACGAGCAGTACTTC.

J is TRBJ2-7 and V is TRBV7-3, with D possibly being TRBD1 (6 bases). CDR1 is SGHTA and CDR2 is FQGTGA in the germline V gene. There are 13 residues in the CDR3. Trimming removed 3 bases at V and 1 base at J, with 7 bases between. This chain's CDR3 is CASSFGQSYEQYF. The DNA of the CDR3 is TGTGCCAGCAGCTTCGGACAGTCCTACGAGCAGTACTTC.

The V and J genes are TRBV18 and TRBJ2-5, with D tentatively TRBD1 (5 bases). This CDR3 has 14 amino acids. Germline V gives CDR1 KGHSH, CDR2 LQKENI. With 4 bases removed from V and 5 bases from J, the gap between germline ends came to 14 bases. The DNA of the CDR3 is TGTGCCAGCTCACGGTTCCCAGGGTTGGAGACCCAGTACTTC. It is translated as CASSRFPGLETQYF.

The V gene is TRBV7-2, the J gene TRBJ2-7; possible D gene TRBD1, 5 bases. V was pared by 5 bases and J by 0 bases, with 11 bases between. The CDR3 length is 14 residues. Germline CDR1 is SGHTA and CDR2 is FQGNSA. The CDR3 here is CASSPTVLSYEQYF. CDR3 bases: TGTGCCAGCAGCCCGACAGTTCTCTCCTACGAGCAGTACTTC.

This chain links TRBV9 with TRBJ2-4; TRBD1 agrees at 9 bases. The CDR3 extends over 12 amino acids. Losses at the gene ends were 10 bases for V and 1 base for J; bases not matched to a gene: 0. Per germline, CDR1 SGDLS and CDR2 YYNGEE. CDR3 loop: CAGQGAKNIQYF. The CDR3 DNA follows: TGTGCCGGACAGGGGGCCAAAAACATTCAGTACTTC.

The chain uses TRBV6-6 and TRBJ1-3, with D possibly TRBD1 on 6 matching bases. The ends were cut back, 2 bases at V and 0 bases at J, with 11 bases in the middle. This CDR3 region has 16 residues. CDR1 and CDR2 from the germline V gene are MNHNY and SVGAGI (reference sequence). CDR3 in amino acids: CASSYGQGSSGNTIYF. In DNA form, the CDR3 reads TGTGCCAGCAGTTACGGGCAGGGGAGCTCTGGAAACACCATATATTTT.

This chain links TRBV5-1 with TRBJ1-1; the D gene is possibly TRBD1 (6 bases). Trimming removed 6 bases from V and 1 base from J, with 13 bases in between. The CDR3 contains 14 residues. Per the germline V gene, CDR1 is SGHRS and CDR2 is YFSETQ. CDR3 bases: TGCGCCAGCAACCCATCAGGGGCGAACACTGAAGCTTTCTTT. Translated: CASNPSGANTEAFF.

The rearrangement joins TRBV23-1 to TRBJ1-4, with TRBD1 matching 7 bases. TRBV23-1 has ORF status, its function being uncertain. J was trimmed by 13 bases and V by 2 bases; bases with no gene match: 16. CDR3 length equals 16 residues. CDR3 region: CASSQPEVTGNSALFF. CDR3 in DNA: TGCGCCAGCAGTCAACCCGAAGTGACAGGGAATAGTGCACTGTTTTTT.

In nucleotides, the CDR3 is TGTGCCAGCTCAAACGTCGCGGGAGCTCGAGGAGAGACCCAGTACTTC. Translating it yields CASSNVAGARGETQYF. The gene calls are TRBV18 and TRBJ2-5, with 7 bases that match TRBD2. There are 16 residues in the CDR3. Germline V gives CDR1 KGHSH, CDR2 LQKENI. With V trimmed by 5 bases and J by 4 bases, 13 bases remained unmatched.

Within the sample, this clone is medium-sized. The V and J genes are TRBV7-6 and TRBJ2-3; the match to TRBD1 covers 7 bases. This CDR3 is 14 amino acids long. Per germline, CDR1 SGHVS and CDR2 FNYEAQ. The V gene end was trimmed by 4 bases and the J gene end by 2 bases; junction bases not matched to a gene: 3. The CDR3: CASSSGGATDTQYF. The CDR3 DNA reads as TGTGCCAGCAGCTCAGGGGGAGCCACAGATACGCAGTATTTT.

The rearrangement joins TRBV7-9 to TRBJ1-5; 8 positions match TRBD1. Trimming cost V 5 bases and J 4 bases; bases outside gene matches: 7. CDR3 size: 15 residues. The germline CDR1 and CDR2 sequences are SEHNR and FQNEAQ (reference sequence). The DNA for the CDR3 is TGTGCCAGCAGCCCCGGGACAGGACAAAATCAGCCCCAGCATTTT. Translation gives CASSPGTGQNQPQHF.

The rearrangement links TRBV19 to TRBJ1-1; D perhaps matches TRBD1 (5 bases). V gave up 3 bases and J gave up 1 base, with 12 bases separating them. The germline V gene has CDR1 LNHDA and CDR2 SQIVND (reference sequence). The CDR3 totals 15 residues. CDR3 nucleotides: TGTGCCAGTAGTATGGGTTCAACAGGGAACACTGAAGCTTTCTTT. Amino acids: CASSMGSTGNTEAFF. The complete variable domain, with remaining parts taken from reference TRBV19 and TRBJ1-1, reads DGGITQSPKYLFRKEGQNVTLSCEQNLNHDAMYWYRQDPGQGLRLIYYSQIVNDFQKGDIAEGYSVSREKKESFPLTVTSAQKNPTAFYLCASSMGSTGNTEAFFGQGTRLTVV.

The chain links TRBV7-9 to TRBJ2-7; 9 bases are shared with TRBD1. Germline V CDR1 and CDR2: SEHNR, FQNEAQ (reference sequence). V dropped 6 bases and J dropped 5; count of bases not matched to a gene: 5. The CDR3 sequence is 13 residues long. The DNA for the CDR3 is TGTGCCAGCAGTTCGGACAGGGGAAACGAGCAGTACTTC. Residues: CASSSDRGNEQYF.

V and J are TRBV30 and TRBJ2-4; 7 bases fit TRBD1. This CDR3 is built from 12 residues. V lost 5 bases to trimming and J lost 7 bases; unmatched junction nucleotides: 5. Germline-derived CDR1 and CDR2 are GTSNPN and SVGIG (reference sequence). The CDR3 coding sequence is TGTGCCTGGGCACAGGGGTTTAACATTCAGTACTTC. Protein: CAWAQGFNIQYF.

CDR3 DNA: TGTGCCAGCTCACCATATAGCGGCGGCCAAGAGACCCAGTACTTC. It yields the protein CASSPYSGGQETQYF. The chain has TRBV18 and TRBJ2-5; a weak D match, TRBD2 (6 bases). The V and J ends lost 2 bases and 1 base respectively, with 11 bases between them. This CDR3 has 15 amino acids. Germline CDR1 and CDR2: KGHSH and LQKENI.

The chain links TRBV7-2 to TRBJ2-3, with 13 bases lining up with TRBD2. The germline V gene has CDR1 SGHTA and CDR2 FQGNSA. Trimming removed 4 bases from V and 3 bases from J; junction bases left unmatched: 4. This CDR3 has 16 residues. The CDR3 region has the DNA TGTGCCAGCAGCTCCGGACTAGCGGGAGCAACAGATACGCAGTATTTT. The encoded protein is CASSSGLAGATDTQYF.

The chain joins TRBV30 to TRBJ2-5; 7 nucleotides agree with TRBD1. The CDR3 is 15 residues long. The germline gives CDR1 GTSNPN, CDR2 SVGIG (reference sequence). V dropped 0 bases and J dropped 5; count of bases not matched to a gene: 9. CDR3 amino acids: CAWSVSGQGVETQYF. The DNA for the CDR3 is TGTGCCTGGAGTGTATCTGGGCAGGGGGTGGAGACCCAGTACTTC.

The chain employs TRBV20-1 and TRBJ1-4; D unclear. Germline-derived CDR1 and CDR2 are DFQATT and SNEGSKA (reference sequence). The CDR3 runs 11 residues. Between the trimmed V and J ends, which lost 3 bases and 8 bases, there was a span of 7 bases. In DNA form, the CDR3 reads TGCAGTGCTAGCACAATAGAAAAACTGTTTTTT. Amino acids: CSASTIEKLFF.